The T cell receptor beta chain under discussion was sequenced for a study of preoperative IRX-2 immunotherapy in early breast cancer. Clones were sequenced by immunoSEQ multiplex PCR, and TCRdb holds only the in-frame ones, with some missing. The table includes 30,000 or so clones, roughly four fifths detected once. J lost 4 bases, V lost 3 bases, and 2 bases had no gene match. The CDR3 has 15 residues. The germline V gene encodes CDR1 SGHNT and CDR2 YENEEA. The treatment is: preoperative locoregional IRX-2 cytokine immunotherapy. Preoperative locoregional IRX-2 cytokine immunotherapy was tested in the phase Ib source study.

This chain connects TRBV11-3 to TRBJ2-7; 14 nucleotides agree with TRBD2. The sequence was collected from a human donor with breast cancer. The sample was acquired from a patient treated with IRX-2 immunotherapy. The CDR3 spells CASSLTSGRAYEQYF. The DNA for the CDR3 is TGTGCCAGCAGCTTGACTAGCGGGAGGGCATACGAGCAGTACTTC.